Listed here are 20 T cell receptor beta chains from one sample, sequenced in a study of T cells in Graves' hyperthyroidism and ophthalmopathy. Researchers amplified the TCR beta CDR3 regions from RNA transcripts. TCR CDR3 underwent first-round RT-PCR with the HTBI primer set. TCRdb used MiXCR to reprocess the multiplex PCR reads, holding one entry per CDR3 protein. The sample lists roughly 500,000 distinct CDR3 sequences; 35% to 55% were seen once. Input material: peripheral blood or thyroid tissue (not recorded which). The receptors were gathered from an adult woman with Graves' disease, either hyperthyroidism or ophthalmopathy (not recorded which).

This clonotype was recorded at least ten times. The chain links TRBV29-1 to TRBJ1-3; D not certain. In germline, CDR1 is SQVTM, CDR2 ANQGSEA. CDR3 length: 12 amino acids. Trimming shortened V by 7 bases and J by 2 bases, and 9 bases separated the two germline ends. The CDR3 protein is CSATVAGNTIYF. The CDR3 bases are TGCAGCGCGACGGTGGCTGGAAACACCATATATTTT.

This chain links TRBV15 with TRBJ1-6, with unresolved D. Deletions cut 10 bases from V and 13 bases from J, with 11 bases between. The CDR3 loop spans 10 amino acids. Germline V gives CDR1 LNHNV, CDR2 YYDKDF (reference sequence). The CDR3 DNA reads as TGTGCCAGCAGTGTTGAGCCCCTCCACTTT. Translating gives CASSVEPLHF.

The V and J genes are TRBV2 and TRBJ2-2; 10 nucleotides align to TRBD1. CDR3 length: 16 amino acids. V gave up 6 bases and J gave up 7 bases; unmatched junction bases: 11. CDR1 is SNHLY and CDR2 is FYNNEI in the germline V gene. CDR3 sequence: CASRPRGTGVGGELFF. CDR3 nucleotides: TGTGCCAGCAGGCCGCGGGGGACAGGGGTGGGCGGGGAGCTGTTTTTT.

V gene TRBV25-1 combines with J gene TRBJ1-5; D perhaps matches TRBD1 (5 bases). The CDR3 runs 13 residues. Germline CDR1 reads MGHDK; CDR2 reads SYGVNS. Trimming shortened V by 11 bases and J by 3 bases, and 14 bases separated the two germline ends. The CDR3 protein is CAWNQGFNQPQHF. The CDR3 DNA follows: TGTGCCTGGAATCAGGGATTCAATCAGCCCCAGCATTTT.

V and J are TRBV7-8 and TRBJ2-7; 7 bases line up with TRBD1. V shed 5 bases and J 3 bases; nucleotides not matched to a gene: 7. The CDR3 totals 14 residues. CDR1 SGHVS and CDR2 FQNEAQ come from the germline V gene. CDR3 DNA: TGTGCCAGCAGCGAACCGGGACAGAACTACGAGCAGTACTTC. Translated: CASSEPGQNYEQYF.

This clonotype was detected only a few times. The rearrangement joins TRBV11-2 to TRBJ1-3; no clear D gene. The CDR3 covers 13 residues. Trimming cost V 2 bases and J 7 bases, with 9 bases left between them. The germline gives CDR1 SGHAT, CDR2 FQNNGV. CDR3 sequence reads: CASSLSPMNTIYF. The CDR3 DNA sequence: TGTGCCAGCAGCTTAAGTCCAATGAACACCATATATTTT.

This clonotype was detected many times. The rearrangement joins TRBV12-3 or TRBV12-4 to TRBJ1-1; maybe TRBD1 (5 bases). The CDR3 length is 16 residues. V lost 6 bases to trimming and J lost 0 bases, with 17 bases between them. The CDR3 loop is CASSRAPGLLNTEAFF. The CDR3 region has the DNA TGTGCCAGCAGCCGGGCCCCGGGACTCCTGAACACTGAAGCTTTCTTT.

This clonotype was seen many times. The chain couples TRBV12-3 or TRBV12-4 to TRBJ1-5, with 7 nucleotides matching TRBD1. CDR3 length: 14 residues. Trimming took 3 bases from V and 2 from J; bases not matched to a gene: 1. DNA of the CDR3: TGTGCCAGCAGTTTTCAGGGGGGCAATCAGCCCCAGCATTTT. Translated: CASSFQGGNQPQHF.

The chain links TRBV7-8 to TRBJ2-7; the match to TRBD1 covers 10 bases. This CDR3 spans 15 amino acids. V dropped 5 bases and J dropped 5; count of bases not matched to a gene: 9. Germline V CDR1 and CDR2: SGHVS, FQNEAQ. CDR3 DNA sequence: TGTGCCAGCAGCGTTGCCGACAGGGGGCGAAACGAGCAGTACTTC. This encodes CASSVADRGRNEQYF.

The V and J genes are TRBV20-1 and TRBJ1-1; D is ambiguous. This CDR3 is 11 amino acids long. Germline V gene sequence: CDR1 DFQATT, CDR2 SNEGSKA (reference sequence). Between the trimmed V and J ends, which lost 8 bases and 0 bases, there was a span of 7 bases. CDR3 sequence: CSLEMNTEAFF. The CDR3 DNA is TGCAGTTTAGAGATGAACACTGAAGCTTTCTTT.

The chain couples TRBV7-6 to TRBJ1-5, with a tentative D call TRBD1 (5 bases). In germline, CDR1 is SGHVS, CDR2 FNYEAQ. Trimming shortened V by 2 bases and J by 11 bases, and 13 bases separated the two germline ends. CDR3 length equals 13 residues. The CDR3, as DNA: TGTGCCAGCAGCTTAAGACTAGCGGGGGCCCAGCATTTT. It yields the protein CASSLRLAGAQHF.

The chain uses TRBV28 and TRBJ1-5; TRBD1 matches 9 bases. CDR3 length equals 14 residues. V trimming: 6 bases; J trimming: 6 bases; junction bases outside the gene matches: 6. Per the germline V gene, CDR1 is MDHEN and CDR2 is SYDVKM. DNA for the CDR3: TGTGCCAGCAGGGATACAGGGGGCGTTCAGCCCCAGCATTTT. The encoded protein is CASRDTGGVQPQHF.

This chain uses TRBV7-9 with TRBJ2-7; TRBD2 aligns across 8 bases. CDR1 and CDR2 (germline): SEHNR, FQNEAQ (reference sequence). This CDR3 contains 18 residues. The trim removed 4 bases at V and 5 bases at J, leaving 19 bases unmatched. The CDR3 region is CASSSGTLPGRAFHEQYF. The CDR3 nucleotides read TGTGCCAGCAGCTCCGGCACACTCCCCGGGAGGGCCTTCCACGAGCAGTACTTC.

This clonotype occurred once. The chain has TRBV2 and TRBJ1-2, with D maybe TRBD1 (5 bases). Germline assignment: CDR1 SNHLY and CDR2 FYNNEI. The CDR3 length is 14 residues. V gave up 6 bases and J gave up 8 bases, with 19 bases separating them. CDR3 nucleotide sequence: TGTGCCAGCAGCGAGGGGACCGCCCGGAGGGGCTACACCTTC. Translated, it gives CASSEGTARRGYTF.

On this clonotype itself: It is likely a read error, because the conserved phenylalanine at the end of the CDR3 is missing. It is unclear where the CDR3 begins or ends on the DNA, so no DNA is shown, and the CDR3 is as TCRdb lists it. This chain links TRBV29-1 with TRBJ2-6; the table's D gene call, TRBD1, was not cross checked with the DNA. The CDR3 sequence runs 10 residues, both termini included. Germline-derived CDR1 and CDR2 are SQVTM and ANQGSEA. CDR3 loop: CSVTRDRPNT.

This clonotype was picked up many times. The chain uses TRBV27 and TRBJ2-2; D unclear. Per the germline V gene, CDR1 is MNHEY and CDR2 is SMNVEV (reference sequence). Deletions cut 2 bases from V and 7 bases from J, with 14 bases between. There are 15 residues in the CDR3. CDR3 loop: CASSLGPWTNGELFF. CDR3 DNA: TGTGCCAGCAGTTTAGGCCCGTGGACGAACGGGGAGCTGTTTTTT.

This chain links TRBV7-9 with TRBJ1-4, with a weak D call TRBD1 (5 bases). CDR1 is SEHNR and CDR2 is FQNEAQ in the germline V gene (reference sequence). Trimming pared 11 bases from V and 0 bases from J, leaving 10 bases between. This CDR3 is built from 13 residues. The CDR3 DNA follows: TGTGCCGGGACGGGCCCAACTAATGAAAAACTGTTTTTT. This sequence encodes CAGTGPTNEKLFF.

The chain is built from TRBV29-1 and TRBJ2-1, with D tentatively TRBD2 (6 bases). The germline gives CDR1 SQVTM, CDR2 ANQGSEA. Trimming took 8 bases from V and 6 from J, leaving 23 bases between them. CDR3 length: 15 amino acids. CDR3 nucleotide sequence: TGCAGCACCTCTCTTCCGGGAGCCTCGCGCAATGAGCAGTTCTTC. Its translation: CSTSLPGASRNEQFF.

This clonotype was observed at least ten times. The CDR3, as DNA: TGTGCCAGCAGTTACTTAGGGTCACCCCTCCACTTT. Its translation: CASSYLGSPLHF. This sequence joins TRBV6-5 and TRBJ1-6; D is undetermined. This CDR3 is built from 12 residues. In germline, CDR1 is MNHEY, CDR2 SVGAGI. Trimming left V 1 base short and J 10 bases short, with 5 bases between.

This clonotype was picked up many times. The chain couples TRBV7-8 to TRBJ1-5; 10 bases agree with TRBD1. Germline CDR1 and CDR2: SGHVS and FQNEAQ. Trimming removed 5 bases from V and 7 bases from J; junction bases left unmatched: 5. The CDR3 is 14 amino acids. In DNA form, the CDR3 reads TGTGCCAGCAGCATCCAGGACAGGGGGCAGCCCCAGCATTTT. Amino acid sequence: CASSIQDRGQPQHF. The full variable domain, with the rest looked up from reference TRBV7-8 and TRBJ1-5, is GAGVSQSPRYKVAKRGQDVALRCDPISGHVSLFWYQQALGQGPEFLTYFQNEAQLDKSGLPSDRFFAERPEGSVSTLKIQRTQQEDSAVYLCASSIQDRGQPQHFGDGTRLSIL.